This TCR beta chain emerged from a study of long-term antiretroviral therapy in people with HIV. The CDR3 sequence is 16 residues long. Germline V gives CDR1 MGHRA, CDR2 YSYEKL. Germline trimming cut 0 bases from V and 1 base from J; bases unmatched to any gene: 5. As for this clone: Its specificity is not known.

Study-level findings and limits: HIV repertoires showed narrower CDR3 length ranges than controls. Clones that expanded before ART (that is, prior to treatment) dominated the repertoire at all time points.

Survey-level immunoSEQ v3.0 assays were run. A target of about 40,000-55,000 T-cell genomes per sample was set for sequencing. Some clones are missing from TCRdb's copy, which holds only in-frame ones; the method was immunoSEQ multiplex PCR. The sample carries fewer than 25,000 clones, 81% recorded once. Each contributor possessed a minimum of one pre-ART and a minimum of two post-ART PBMC samples. The receptor was isolated from a woman between 18 and 29 years old with HIV. This sample comprised unsorted PBMCs, obtained at the start of antiretroviral therapy, before treatment. The genes are TRBV4-1 and TRBJ2-7; 8 bases match TRBD2. The CDR3 loop reads CASSQEPGGLSYEQYF. In nucleotides, the CDR3 is TGCGCCAGCAGCCAAGAGCCGGGAGGGCTGTCCTACGAGCAGTACTTC.